Listed here are 21 T cell receptor beta chains from one sample, sequenced in a study of T-cell reconstitution after alpha-beta-depleted transplantation in children. Unique molecular identifiers featured in how the TCRbeta library was prepared. TCRdb reprocessed the PCR reads via MiXCR and lists one record per CDR3 protein. The sample lists about 580,000 distinct CDR3 sequences; 20% to 30% were seen once. Source: PBMCs, taken before TCRalphabeta/CD19-depleted stem cell transplant. The receptors here all came from a boy under two years old with Wiskott-Aldrich syndrome, due to receive a stem cell transplant.

The V and J genes are TRBV20-1 and TRBJ2-5; 11 nucleotides align to TRBD1. The CDR3 is 14 residues long. V lost 3 bases, J lost 5 bases, and 5 bases stayed unmatched. Germline CDR1 DFQATT, CDR2 SNEGSKA (reference sequence). The CDR3: CSASLRDRGETQYF. The CDR3 DNA is TGCAGTGCTAGCTTGCGGGACAGGGGGGAGACCCAGTACTTC.

This clonotype was counted a few times. The chain has TRBV4-1 and TRBJ1-6; 9 bases align to TRBD1. Unmatched junction bases numbered 5, after V lost 4 bases and J lost 4 bases. The CDR3 totals 16 residues. Germline CDR1 and CDR2: MGHRA and YSYEKL. The CDR3, as DNA: TGCGCCAGCAGCCCTCCCGACAGGGGGTATAATTCACCCCTCCACTTT. Translated: CASSPPDRGYNSPLHF.

This chain joins TRBV5-5 and TRBJ2-2; 7 bases map to TRBD1. This CDR3 contains 15 residues. The V segment lost 4 bases and the J segment 2 bases; nucleotides outside the gene matches: 5. Germline values: CDR1 SGHKS, CDR2 YYEKEE (reference sequence). The CDR3 DNA is TGTGCCAGCAGCCGGACAGGAATAAACACCGGGGAGCTGTTTTTT. Translating it yields CASSRTGINTGELFF. The whole variable domain, remainder taken from reference TRBV5-5 and TRBJ2-2, is DAGVTQSPTHLIKTRGQQVTLRCSPISGHKSVSWYQQVLGQGPQFIFQYYEKEERGRGNFPDRFSARQFPNYSSELNVNALLLGDSALYLCASSRTGINTGELFFGEGSRLTVL.

CDR3 sequence: CASRWGNEQYF. CDR3 sequence (DNA): TGTGCCAGCCGTTGGGGTAACGAGCAGTACTTC. The V and J genes are TRBV5-8 and TRBJ2-7; D unclear. This CDR3 region has 11 residues. Germline-derived CDR1 and CDR2 are SGHTS and YDEGEE. The V end was cut by 7 bases, the J end by 5 bases, with 10 bases between.

This clonotype has more than one count but fewer than ten. The chain couples TRBV20-1 to TRBJ1-2, with D unclear. CDR3 length: 14 amino acids. V gave up 4 bases and J gave up 4 bases, with 16 bases separating them. Germline CDR1 reads DFQATT; CDR2 reads SNEGSKA (reference sequence). The DNA of the CDR3 is TGCAGTGCTATGATGGTCCGGGGATCCTATGGCTACACCTTC. Its translation: CSAMMVRGSYGYTF.

This clonotype appeared a few times. The CDR3 loop is CASSWQGTDQPQHF. CDR3 in DNA: TGCGCCAGCAGCTGGCAGGGGACGGATCAGCCCCAGCATTTT. The chain joins TRBV5-1 to TRBJ1-5, with a weak D call TRBD1 (6 bases). This CDR3 region has 14 residues. The germline V and J ends were trimmed by 3 bases and 5 bases, with 12 bases remaining between them. CDR1 and CDR2 (germline): SGHRS, YFSETQ.

This clonotype was counted a few times. CDR3 loop: CASSLGLAGGNTDTQYF. DNA of the CDR3: TGTGCCAGCAGCTTGGGACTAGCGGGAGGTAACACAGATACGCAGTATTTT. This chain joins TRBV5-5 and TRBJ2-3; 13 nucleotides match TRBD2. Germline CDR1 SGHKS, CDR2 YYEKEE (reference sequence). Germline trimming cut 0 bases from V and 2 bases from J; bases unmatched to any gene: 3. The CDR3 spans 17 residues.

The chain has TRBV20-1 and TRBJ1-2, with a possible D match to TRBD1 (5 bases). The CDR3 contains 13 residues. Trimming removed 1 base from V and 6 bases from J, with 12 bases in between. The V gene's germline CDR1 is DFQATT and CDR2 SNEGSKA (reference sequence). The CDR3 spells CSARGAGVDGYTF. Written as DNA, the CDR3 is TGCAGTGCTAGAGGGGCGGGGGTGGATGGCTACACCTTC.

The genes are TRBV19 and TRBJ1-2; tentatively, D is TRBD1 (6 bases). The CDR3 has 14 residues. Germline V gene lookup returns CDR1 LNHDA and CDR2 SQIVND (reference sequence). The germline V and J ends were trimmed by 5 bases and 3 bases, with 13 bases remaining between them. CDR3 protein: CASSPTGGDYGYTF. In DNA form, the CDR3 reads TGTGCCAGTAGTCCGACCGGGGGCGACTATGGCTACACCTTC.

This clonotype was observed a handful of times. The chain joins TRBV15 to TRBJ2-7; D not certain. Germline V lookup: CDR1 LNHNV, CDR2 YYDKDF (reference sequence). The ends were cut back, 0 bases at V and 1 base at J, with 7 bases in the middle. The CDR3 has 14 residues. The chain's CDR3 is CATSRDWPSYEQYF. CDR3 nucleotide sequence: TGTGCCACCAGCAGAGATTGGCCTTCCTACGAGCAGTACTTC.

The chain carries TRBV20-1 and TRBJ2-1; 9 bases are shared with TRBD2. V lost 3 bases, J lost 2 bases, and 8 bases stayed unmatched. The V gene's germline CDR1 is DFQATT and CDR2 SNEGSKA (reference sequence). This CDR3 region has 16 residues. The CDR3 sequence is CSASEPSGATYNEQFF. The DNA of the CDR3 is TGCAGTGCTAGTGAACCTAGCGGGGCCACCTACAATGAGCAGTTCTTC.

V usage is TRBV20-1 and J usage is TRBJ2-7; D possibly corresponds to TRBD2 (6 bases). The germline V gene encodes CDR1 DFQATT and CDR2 SNEGSKA (reference sequence). This CDR3 is 13 amino acids long. The V end was cut by 5 bases, the J end by 6 bases, with 17 bases between. The CDR3: CSAAPGAPFEQYF. The CDR3 DNA sequence: TGCAGTGCTGCTCCGGGAGCCCCGTTCGAGCAGTACTTC.

In this sample, this clonotype turned up a few times. The V gene is TRBV5-5, the J gene TRBJ2-7; TRBD1 is a possible D gene (6 bases). Germline V gene data show CDR1 as SGHKS and CDR2 as YYEKEE (reference sequence). Trimming shortened V by 6 bases and J by 6 bases, and 13 bases separated the two germline ends. The CDR3 runs to 12 residues. The CDR3 reads CASTGQGFEQYF. Written as DNA, the CDR3 is TGTGCCAGCACCGGCCAGGGGTTCGAGCAGTACTTC.

The chain joins TRBV29-1 to TRBJ2-3; a possible D gene is TRBD2 (6 bases). Germline V gene lookup returns CDR1 SQVTM and CDR2 ANQGSEA. This CDR3 is built from 13 residues. The ends were cut back, 4 bases at V and 2 bases at J, with 10 bases in the middle. CDR3 in DNA: TGCAGCGTTGGGAGGGTCCTCACAGATACGCAGTATTTT. Its translation is CSVGRVLTDTQYF.

The chain joins TRBV25-1 to TRBJ1-5; no clear D. Germline CDR1 MGHDK, CDR2 SYGVNS. Trimming removed 2 bases from V and 5 bases from J, with 10 bases in between. The CDR3 runs to 14 residues. This chain's CDR3 is CASSEGEGYQPQHF. The CDR3 DNA sequence: TGTGCCAGCAGTGAAGGAGAAGGTTATCAGCCCCAGCATTTT.

This clonotype has just a few counts. The chain carries TRBV7-2 and TRBJ2-1; the match to TRBD2 covers 11 bases. Trimming at V came to 1 base and at J to 8 bases, leaving 7 bases not matched to a gene. CDR3 length equals 16 residues. CDR1 is SGHTA and CDR2 is FQGNSA in the germline V gene. The CDR3 nucleotides are TGTGCCAGCAGCTTAGAAACTAGCGGGAGCCTCCATGAGCAGTTCTTC. Translated, it gives CASSLETSGSLHEQFF.

This clonotype has just a few counts. The rearrangement links TRBV28 to TRBJ2-2, with a possible D match to TRBD1 (9 bases). The V and J ends lost 6 bases and 4 bases respectively, with 15 bases between them. The CDR3 sequence is 15 residues long. Germline V CDR1 and CDR2: MDHEN, SYDVKM. In DNA, the CDR3 is TGTGCCAGCAGATTAGCGGGACAGGGCACCGGGGAGCTGTTTTTT. It encodes CASRLAGQGTGELFF.

This clonotype has a handful of counts. This CDR3 reads CASSTKAGSTEAFF. For the CDR3, the DNA is TGTGCCAGCTCAACCAAAGCGGGGTCCACTGAAGCTTTCTTT. The V gene is TRBV18, the J gene TRBJ1-1, with D unclear. CDR1 and CDR2 (germline): KGHSH, LQKENI. Trimming took off 5 bases at V and 4 bases at J, with 14 bases between the two ends. This CDR3 is 14 amino acids long.

The chain joins TRBV5-1 to TRBJ2-1; 9 nucleotides align to TRBD2. J gave up 1 base and V 0 bases, and 5 bases lay outside the gene matches. This CDR3 has 17 amino acids. Germline CDR1 is SGHRS and CDR2 is YFSETQ. CDR3 region: CASSLAAAGGSYNEQFF. Here the CDR3 DNA reads TGCGCCAGCAGCTTGGCCGCGGCGGGAGGGTCCTACAATGAGCAGTTCTTC.

Regarding this clonotype: A much larger clonotype is one base distant, so this may be a read error. The chain is built from TRBV5-1 and TRBJ2-6, with no clear D. Between the trimmed V and J ends, which lost 0 bases and 2 bases, there was a span of 3 bases. Germline V gene data show CDR1 as SGHRS and CDR2 as YFSETQ. This CDR3 is 14 amino acids long. The CDR3 sequence is CASSLATGANVLTF. The DNA for the CDR3 is TGCGCCAGCAGCTTGGCGACTGGGGCCAACGTCCTGACTTTC. Combining the CDR3 with reference TRBV5-1 and TRBJ2-6 gives the whole variable domain KAGVTQTPRYLIKTRGQQVTLSCSPISGHRSVSWYQQTPGQGLQFLFEYFSETQRNKGNFPGRFSGRQFSNSRSEMNVSTLELGDSALYLCASSLATGANVLTFGAGSRLTVL.

The gene calls are TRBV12-3 or TRBV12-4 and TRBJ2-4; TRBD1 aligns across 7 bases. The CDR3 spans 14 residues. Unmatched junction bases numbered 10, after V lost 7 bases and J lost 7 bases. CDR3 residues: CASTFDRERNIQYF. CDR3 nucleotide sequence: TGTGCCAGCACCTTCGACAGGGAACGGAACATTCAGTACTTC.